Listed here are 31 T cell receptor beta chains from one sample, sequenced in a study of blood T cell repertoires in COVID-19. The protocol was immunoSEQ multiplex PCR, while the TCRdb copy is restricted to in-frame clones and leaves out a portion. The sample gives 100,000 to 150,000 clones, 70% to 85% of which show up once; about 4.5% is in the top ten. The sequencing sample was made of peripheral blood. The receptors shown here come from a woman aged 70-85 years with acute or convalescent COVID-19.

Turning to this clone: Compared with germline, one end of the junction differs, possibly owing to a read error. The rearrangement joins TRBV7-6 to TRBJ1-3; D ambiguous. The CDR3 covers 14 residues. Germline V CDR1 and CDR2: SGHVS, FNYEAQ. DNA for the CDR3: TGTGCCAGCAGCCCCCGAAGCTCTGTAAACACCATATATTTT. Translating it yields CASSPRSSVNTIYF.

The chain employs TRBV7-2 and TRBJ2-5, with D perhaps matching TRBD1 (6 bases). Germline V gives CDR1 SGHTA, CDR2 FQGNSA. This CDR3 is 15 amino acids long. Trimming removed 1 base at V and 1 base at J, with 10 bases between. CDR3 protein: CASSLGWGPQETQYF. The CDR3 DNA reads TGTGCCAGCAGCTTAGGTTGGGGGCCCCAAGAGACCCAGTACTTC.

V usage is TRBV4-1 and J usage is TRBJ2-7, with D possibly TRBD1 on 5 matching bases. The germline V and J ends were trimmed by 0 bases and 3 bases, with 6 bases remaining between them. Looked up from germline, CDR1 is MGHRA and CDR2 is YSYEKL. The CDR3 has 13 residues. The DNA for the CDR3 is TGCGCCAGCAGCCAAGATCAGGGCTACGAGCAGTACTTC. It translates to CASSQDQGYEQYF.

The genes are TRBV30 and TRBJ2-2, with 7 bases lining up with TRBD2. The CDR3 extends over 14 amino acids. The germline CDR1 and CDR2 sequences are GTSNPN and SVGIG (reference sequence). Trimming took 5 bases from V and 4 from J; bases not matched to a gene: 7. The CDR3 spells CAWDRGVGTGELFF. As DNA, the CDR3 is TGTGCCTGGGATCGGGGGGTCGGCACCGGGGAGCTGTTTTTT.

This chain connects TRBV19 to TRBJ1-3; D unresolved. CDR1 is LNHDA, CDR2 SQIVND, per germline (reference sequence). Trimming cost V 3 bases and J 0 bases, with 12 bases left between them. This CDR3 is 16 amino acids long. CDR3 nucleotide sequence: TGTGCCAGTAGTATGAGGTCCGCAAGCTCTGGAAACACCATATATTTT. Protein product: CASSMRSASSGNTIYF.

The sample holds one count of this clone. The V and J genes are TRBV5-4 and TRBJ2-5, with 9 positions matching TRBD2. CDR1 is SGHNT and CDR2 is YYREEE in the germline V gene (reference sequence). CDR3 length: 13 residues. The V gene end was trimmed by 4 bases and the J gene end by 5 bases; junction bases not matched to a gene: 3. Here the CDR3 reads CASSRTSDETQYF. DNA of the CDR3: TGTGCCAGCAGCCGGACTAGCGATGAGACCCAGTACTTC.

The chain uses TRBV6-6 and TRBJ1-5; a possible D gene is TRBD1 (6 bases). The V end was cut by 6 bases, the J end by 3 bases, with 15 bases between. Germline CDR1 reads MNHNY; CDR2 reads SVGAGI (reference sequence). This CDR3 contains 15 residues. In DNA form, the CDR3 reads TGTGCCAGCAGACCCACAGGGTCCTCCAATCAGCCCCAGCATTTT. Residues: CASRPTGSSNQPQHF.

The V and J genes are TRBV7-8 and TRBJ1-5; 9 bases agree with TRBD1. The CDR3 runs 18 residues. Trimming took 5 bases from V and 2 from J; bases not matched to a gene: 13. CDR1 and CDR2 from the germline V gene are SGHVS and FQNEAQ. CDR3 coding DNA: TGTGCCAGCAGCCCCCGGGGACAGGGCCCGGGGGGCAATCAGCCCCAGCATTTT. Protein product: CASSPRGQGPGGNQPQHF. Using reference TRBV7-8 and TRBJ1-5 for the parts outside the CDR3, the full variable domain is GAGVSQSPRYKVAKRGQDVALRCDPISGHVSLFWYQQALGQGPEFLTYFQNEAQLDKSGLPSDRFFAERPEGSVSTLKIQRTQQEDSAVYLCASSPRGQGPGGNQPQHFGDGTRLSIL.

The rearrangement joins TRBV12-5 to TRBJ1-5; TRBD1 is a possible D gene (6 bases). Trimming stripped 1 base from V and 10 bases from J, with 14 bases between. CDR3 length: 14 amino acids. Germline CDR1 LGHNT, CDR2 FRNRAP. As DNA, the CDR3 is TGTGCTAGTGGTTTGGAGGGGGGGTTCTATCCCCAGCATTTT. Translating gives CASGLEGGFYPQHF.

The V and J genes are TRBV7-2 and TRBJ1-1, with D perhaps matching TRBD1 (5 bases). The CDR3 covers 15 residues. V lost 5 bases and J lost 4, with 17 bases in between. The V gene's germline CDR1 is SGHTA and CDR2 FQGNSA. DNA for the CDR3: TGTGCCAGCAGCCCCCTCGGTGCAGGGATCACTGAAGCTTTCTTT. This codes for CASSPLGAGITEAFF.

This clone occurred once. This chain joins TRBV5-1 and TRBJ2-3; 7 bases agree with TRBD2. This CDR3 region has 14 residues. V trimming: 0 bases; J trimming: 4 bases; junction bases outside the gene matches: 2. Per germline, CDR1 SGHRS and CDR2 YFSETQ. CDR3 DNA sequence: TGCGCCAGCAGCTTGGCGACTAGCCCAGATACGCAGTATTTT. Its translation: CASSLATSPDTQYF. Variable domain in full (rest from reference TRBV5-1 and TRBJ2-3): KAGVTQTPRYLIKTRGQQVTLSCSPISGHRSVSWYQQTPGQGLQFLFEYFSETQRNKGNFPGRFSGRQFSNSRSEMNVSTLELGDSALYLCASSLATSPDTQYFGPGTRLTVL.

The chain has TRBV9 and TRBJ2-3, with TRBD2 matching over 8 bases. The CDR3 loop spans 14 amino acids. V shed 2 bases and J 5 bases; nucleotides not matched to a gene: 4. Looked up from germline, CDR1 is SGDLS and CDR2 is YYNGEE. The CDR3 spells CASSVGGAIDTQYF. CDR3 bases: TGTGCCAGCAGCGTCGGGGGGGCCATAGATACGCAGTATTTT. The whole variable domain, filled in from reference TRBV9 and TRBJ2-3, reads DSGVTQTPKHLITATGQRVTLRCSPRSGDLSVYWYQQSLDQGLQFLIQYYNGEERAKGNILERFSAQQFPDLHSELNLSSLELGDSALYFCASSVGGAIDTQYFGPGTRLTVL.

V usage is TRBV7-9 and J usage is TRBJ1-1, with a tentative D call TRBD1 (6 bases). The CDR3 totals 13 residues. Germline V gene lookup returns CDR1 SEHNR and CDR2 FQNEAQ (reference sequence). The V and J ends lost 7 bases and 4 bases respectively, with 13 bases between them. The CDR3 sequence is CASTSQGRTEAFF. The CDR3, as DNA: TGTGCCAGCACATCCCAGGGGCGCACTGAAGCTTTCTTT.

The CDR3 spells CASSQGVYQETQYF. CDR3 bases: TGTGCCAGCAGCCAAGGAGTGTACCAAGAGACCCAGTACTTC. This rearrangement joins TRBV3-1 (or the pseudogene TRBV3-2) to TRBJ2-5; D is ambiguous. Germline V lookup: CDR1 LGHDT, CDR2 YNNKEL (reference sequence). The CDR3 length is 14 residues. V was pared by 1 base and J by 0 bases, with 6 bases between.

CDR3: CASSSPGLRNTIYF. Written as DNA, the CDR3 is TGTGCCAGCAGCTCACCGGGACTCCGAAACACCATATATTTT. This chain links TRBV7-9 with TRBJ1-3; perhaps TRBD1 as D (5 bases). V was pared by 4 bases and J by 5 bases, with 12 bases between. CDR1 SEHNR and CDR2 FQNEAQ come from the germline V gene (reference sequence). The CDR3 contains 14 residues.

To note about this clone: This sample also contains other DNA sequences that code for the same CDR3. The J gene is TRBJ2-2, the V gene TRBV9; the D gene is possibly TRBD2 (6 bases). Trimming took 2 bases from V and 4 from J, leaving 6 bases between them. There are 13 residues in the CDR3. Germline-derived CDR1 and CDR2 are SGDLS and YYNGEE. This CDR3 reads CASSVGGTGELFF. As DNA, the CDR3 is TGTGCCAGCAGCGTCGGGGGCACCGGGGAGCTGTTTTTT.

The CDR3 coding sequence is TGCGCCAGCAGCTTGGCGCAGGGTATTAATTCACCCCTCCACTTT. Translated, it gives CASSLAQGINSPLHF. The chain employs TRBV5-1 and TRBJ1-6; D perhaps matches TRBD1 (5 bases). The CDR3 totals 15 residues. Trimming took 0 bases from V and 6 from J, leaving 10 bases between them. Germline loops: CDR1 SGHRS, CDR2 YFSETQ.

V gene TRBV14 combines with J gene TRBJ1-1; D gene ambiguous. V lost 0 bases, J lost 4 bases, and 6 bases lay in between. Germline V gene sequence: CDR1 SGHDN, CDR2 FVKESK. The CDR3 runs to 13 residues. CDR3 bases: TGTGCCAGCAGCCAAGAGATCAGCACTGAAGCTTTCTTT. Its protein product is CASSQEISTEAFF.

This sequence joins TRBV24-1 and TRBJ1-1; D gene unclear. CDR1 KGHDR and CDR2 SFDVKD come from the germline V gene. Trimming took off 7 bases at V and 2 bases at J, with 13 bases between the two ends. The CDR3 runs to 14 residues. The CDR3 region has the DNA TGTGCCACCAGAGAGACAAGCTCTAACACTGAAGCTTTCTTT. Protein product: CATRETSSNTEAFF.

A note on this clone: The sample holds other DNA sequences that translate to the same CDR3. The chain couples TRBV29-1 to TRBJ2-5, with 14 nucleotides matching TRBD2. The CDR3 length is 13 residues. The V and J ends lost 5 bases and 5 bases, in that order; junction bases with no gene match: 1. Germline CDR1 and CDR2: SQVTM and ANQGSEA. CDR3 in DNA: TGCAGCGTTAGGACTAGCGGGGGGGAGACCCAGTACTTC. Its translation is CSVRTSGGETQYF.

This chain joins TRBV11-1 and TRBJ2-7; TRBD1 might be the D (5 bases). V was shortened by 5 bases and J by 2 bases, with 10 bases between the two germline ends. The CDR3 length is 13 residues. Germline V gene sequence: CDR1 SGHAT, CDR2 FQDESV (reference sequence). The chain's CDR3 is CASSATGTYEQYV. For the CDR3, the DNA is TGTGCCAGCAGCGCCACAGGAACCTACGAGCAGTACGTC.

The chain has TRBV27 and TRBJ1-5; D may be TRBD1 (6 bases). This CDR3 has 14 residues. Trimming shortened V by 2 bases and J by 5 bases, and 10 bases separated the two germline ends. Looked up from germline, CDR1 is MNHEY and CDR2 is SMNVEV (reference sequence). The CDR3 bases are TGTGCCAGCAGTTTACACAGGGTTGATCAGCCCCAGCATTTT. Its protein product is CASSLHRVDQPQHF.

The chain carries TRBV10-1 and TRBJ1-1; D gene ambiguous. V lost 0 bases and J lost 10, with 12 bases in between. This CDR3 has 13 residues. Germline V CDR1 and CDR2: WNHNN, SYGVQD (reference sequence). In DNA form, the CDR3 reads TGCGCCAGCAGTGAGTCGCCCCGGTTACGAGCTTTCTTT. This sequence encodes CASSESPRLRAFF.

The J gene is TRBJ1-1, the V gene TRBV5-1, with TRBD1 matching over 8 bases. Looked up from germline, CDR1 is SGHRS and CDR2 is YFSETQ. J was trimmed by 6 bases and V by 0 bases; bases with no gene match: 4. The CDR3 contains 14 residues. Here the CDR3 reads CASSLGQGASEAFF. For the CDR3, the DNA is TGCGCCAGCAGCTTGGGTCAGGGGGCGTCTGAAGCTTTCTTT.

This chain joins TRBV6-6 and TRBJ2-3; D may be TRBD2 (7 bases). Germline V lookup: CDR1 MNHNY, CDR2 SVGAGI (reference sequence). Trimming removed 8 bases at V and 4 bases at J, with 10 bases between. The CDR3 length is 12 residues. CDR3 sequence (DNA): TGTGCCAGCGGGGGGGCATCAGATACGCAGTATTTT. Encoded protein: CASGGASDTQYF.

The CDR3 spells CAVRTSGAETQYF. As DNA, the CDR3 is TGTGCCGTCCGGACTAGCGGGGCGGAGACCCAGTACTTC. The chain links TRBV10-3 to TRBJ2-5; 12 nucleotides align to TRBD2. The CDR3 has 13 residues. From germline, CDR1 is ENHRY and CDR2 SYGVKD. The V and J ends lost 11 bases and 5 bases, in that order; junction bases with no gene match: 6.

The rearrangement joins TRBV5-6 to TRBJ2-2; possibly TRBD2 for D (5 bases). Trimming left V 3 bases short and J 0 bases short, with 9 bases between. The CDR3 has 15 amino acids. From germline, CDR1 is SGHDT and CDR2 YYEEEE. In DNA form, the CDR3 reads TGTGCCAGCAGCTGGCGGGCCCCGAACACCGGGGAGCTGTTTTTT. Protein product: CASSWRAPNTGELFF.

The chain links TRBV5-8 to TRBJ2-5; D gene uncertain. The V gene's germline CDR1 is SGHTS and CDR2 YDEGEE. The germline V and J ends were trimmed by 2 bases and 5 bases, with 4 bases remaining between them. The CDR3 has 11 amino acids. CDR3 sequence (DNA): TGTGCCAGCAGCTTTATGGAGACCCAGTACTTC. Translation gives CASSFMETQYF.

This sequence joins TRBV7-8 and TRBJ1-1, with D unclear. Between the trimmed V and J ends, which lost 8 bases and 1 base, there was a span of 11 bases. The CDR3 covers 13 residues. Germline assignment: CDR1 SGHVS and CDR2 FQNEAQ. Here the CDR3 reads CASGARRNTEAFF. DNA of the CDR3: TGTGCCAGCGGTGCCCGGAGGAACACTGAAGCTTTCTTT. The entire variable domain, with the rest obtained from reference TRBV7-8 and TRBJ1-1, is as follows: GAGVSQSPRYKVAKRGQDVALRCDPISGHVSLFWYQQALGQGPEFLTYFQNEAQLDKSGLPSDRFFAERPEGSVSTLKIQRTQQEDSAVYLCASGARRNTEAFFGQGTRLTVV.

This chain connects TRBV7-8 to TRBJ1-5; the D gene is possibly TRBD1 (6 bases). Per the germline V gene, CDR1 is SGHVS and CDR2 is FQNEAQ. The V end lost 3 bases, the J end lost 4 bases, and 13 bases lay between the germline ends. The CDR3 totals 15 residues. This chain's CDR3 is CASSFSGQSNQPQHF. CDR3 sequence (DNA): TGTGCCAGCAGCTTTTCCGGACAGTCAAATCAGCCCCAGCATTTT.

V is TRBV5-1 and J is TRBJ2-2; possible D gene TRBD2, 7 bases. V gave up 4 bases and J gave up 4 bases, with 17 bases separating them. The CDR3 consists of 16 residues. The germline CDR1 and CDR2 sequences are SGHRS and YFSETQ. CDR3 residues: CASSRGQPGGTGELFF. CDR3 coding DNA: TGCGCCAGCAGCAGAGGACAGCCGGGGGGCACCGGGGAGCTGTTTTTT. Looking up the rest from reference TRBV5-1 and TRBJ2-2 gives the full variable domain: KAGVTQTPRYLIKTRGQQVTLSCSPISGHRSVSWYQQTPGQGLQFLFEYFSETQRNKGNFPGRFSGRQFSNSRSEMNVSTLELGDSALYLCASSRGQPGGTGELFFGEGSRLTVL.